This entry lists 10 T cell receptor beta chains sequenced from one sample in a study of CD8 T cells in Susac syndrome. Reverse transcription of about 0.45 to 1 ug RNA was performed with random hexamers. TCRdb re-called the immunoSEQ multiplex PCR reads with MiXCR, one entry per CDR3 protein. The sample carries approximately 170,000 distinct CDR3 sequences, 85% to 95% recorded once. The sample consisted of CD4+ T cells from PBMCs. The receptor set was obtained from a human donor in good health.

This chain uses TRBV29-1 with TRBJ2-1, with D uncertain. The CDR3 runs to 12 residues. The germline V gene encodes CDR1 SQVTM and CDR2 ANQGSEA. Trimming cost V 7 bases and J 5 bases, with 12 bases left between them. Written as DNA, the CDR3 is TGCAGCGGGGCAGTTTGGGACAATGAGCAGTTCTTC. It translates to CSGAVWDNEQFF.

This clonotype has a handful of counts. The V gene is TRBV2, the J gene TRBJ2-7; D is uncertain. There are 12 residues in the CDR3. From germline, CDR1 is SNHLY and CDR2 FYNNEI. V gave up 7 bases and J gave up 0 bases, with 7 bases separating them. CDR3 residues: CASTPSSYEQYF. The CDR3 DNA reads as TGTGCCAGCACCCCTAGCTCCTACGAGCAGTACTTC.

This chain connects TRBV5-1 to TRBJ1-6; 7 bases line up with TRBD1. The CDR3 extends over 15 amino acids. Germline loops: CDR1 SGHRS, CDR2 YFSETQ. Trimming removed 0 bases from V and 10 bases from J; junction bases left unmatched: 7. The chain's CDR3 is CASSLAVQGQSPLHF. DNA for the CDR3: TGCGCCAGCAGCTTGGCGGTGCAGGGACAGTCACCCCTCCACTTT.

The gene calls are TRBV7-9 and TRBJ1-1; D uncertain. Germline V lookup: CDR1 SEHNR, CDR2 FQNEAQ (reference sequence). The germline V and J ends were trimmed by 1 base and 1 base, with 7 bases remaining between them. The CDR3 has 14 amino acids. The CDR3, as DNA: TGTGCCAGCAGCTTAGGATTTCAGAACACTGAAGCTTTCTTT. Translated: CASSLGFQNTEAFF.

The chain employs TRBV19 and TRBJ1-1; D not resolved. CDR3 length: 13 amino acids. CDR1 and CDR2 from the germline V gene are LNHDA and SQIVND (reference sequence). Trimming took off 1 base at V and 3 bases at J, with 6 bases between the two ends. CDR3: CASSIGTDTEAFF. The DNA of the CDR3 is TGTGCCAGTAGTATAGGCACGGACACTGAAGCTTTCTTT.

The chain uses TRBV12-5 and TRBJ2-1; 8 bases are a match to TRBD1. The CDR3 is made up of 16 amino acids. After removal of 1 base from V and 7 bases from J, the junction contained 9 bases not matched to a gene. Germline assignment: CDR1 LGHNT and CDR2 FRNRAP. The CDR3 DNA is TGTGCTAGTGGTTTGGGTAGGCAGGGGGCGTGGAATGAGCAGTTCTTC. This encodes CASGLGRQGAWNEQFF.

This clonotype was seen only once. The chain is built from TRBV29-1 and TRBJ2-5; D is unresolved. V was trimmed by 5 bases and J by 3 bases, leaving 4 bases between them. CDR3 length: 10 residues. Germline values: CDR1 SQVTM, CDR2 ANQGSEA. The CDR3 is CSVLKETQYF. Written as DNA, the CDR3 is TGCAGCGTTTTAAAAGAGACCCAGTACTTC.

The J gene is TRBJ2-3, the V gene TRBV3-1; D is uncertain. Germline lookup yields CDR1 LGHDT and CDR2 YNNKEL (reference sequence). Trimming removed 0 bases at V and 0 bases at J, with 7 bases between. This CDR3 comprises 15 residues. CDR3 residues: CASSQEFSSTDTQYF. The DNA for the CDR3 is TGTGCCAGCAGCCAAGAGTTCAGCAGCACAGATACGCAGTATTTT.

The chain is built from TRBV29-1 and TRBJ1-2, with D maybe TRBD1 (5 bases). The CDR3 covers 14 residues. Trimming took 5 bases from V and 4 from J, leaving 17 bases between them. CDR1 is SQVTM and CDR2 is ANQGSEA in the germline V gene. In DNA, the CDR3 is TGCAGCGTTCACGGGCAGGGAGCGGTCTATGGCTACACCTTC. As protein: CSVHGQGAVYGYTF.

This clonotype was seen just once. The chain couples TRBV10-3 to TRBJ2-7; a possible D gene is TRBD1 (6 bases). CDR3 length: 12 amino acids. Germline assignment: CDR1 ENHRY and CDR2 SYGVKD. The V end was cut by 2 bases, the J end by 5 bases, with 7 bases between. This chain's CDR3 is CAISEQGHEQYF. The CDR3 nucleotides read TGTGCCATCAGTGAGCAGGGGCACGAGCAGTACTTC.